The rows below give T cell receptor beta chains drawn from one sample of a study of beta chain features in type 1 diabetes. Libraries were prepared by immunoSEQ multiplex PCR; TCRdb keeps only in-frame clonotypes and omits some of them. Here the sample spans around 430,000 clones, over 25% being singletons. The sequenced sample was naive CD4+ T cells from blood. All receptors come from a man between 18 and 29 years old in good health. The CDR3 runs from the conserved cysteine through the conserved F or W. Each record gives: J gene, D gene, CDR3 length, clone size, V gene, CDR3 protein, CDR3 DNA. A D gene is named only where the DNA matches it firmly. The size field is filled for only some rows; it gives once, few, many or a size class.

TRBJ2-1,.,15,once,TRBV5-1,CASSLASQAHNEQFF,TGCGCCAGCAGCTTGGCCTCGCAAGCCCACAATGAGCAGTTCTTC
TRBJ2-5,TRBD1,15,.,TRBV25-1,CASSEGQGAQETQYF,TGTGCCAGCAGCGAGGGACAGGGGGCCCAAGAGACCCAGTACTTC
TRBJ2-1,TRBD2,15,.,TRBV5-1,CASSSLAGGRNEQFF,TGCGCCAGCAGCTCCCTAGCGGGAGGGCGGAATGAGCAGTTCTTC
TRBJ1-5,.,15,.,TRBV7-2,CASSLVGQSNQPQHF,TGTGCCAGCAGCTTAGTAGGGCAGAGCAATCAGCCCCAGCATTTT
TRBJ2-7,.,15,.,TRBV15,CATSRVPTTMYEQYF,TGTGCCACCAGCAGAGTGCCCACCACCATGTATGAGCAGTACTTC
TRBJ2-6,.,15,few,TRBV7-3,CASSLKGTGANVLTF,TGTGCCAGCAGCTTAAAAGGGACTGGGGCCAACGTCCTGACTTTC
TRBJ2-3,.,13,few,TRBV29-1,CSVEGTSTDTQYF,TGCAGCGTCGAGGGGACTAGCACAGATACGCAGTATTTT
TRBJ2-1,TRBD2,15,.,TRBV30,CASEPGLAGPNEQFF,TGTGCCTCCGAGCCCGGACTAGCGGGACCGAATGAGCAGTTCTTC
TRBJ2-1,.,16,.,TRBV30,CAWTRPGSAGSNEQFF,TGTGCCTGGACCCGTCCCGGATCCGCGGGGAGCAATGAGCAGTTCTTC
TRBJ2-7,TRBD2,14,.,TRBV9,CASSVLAGGHEQYF,TGTGCCAGCAGCGTACTGGCGGGAGGTCACGAGCAGTACTTC
TRBJ2-1,TRBD1,15,few,TRBV28,CASRGDSLSYNEQFF,TGTGCCAGCAGGGGGGACAGTCTCTCCTACAATGAGCAGTTCTTC
TRBJ2-3,TRBD2,14,.,TRBV29-1,CSVAGGGETDTQYF,TGCAGCGTTGCCGGGGGAGGGGAGACCGATACGCAGTATTTT
TRBJ2-7,.,15,few,TRBV15,CATSRLPGSSYEQYF,TGTGCCACCAGCAGATTGCCGGGATCAAGCTACGAGCAGTACTTC
TRBJ2-3,.,13,.,TRBV7-2,CASSRRGGDTQYF,TGTGCCAGCAGCCGCCGAGGGGGAGATACGCAGTATTTT
TRBJ2-1,.,11,few,TRBV7-2,CASNEIREQFF,TGTGCCAGCAACGAGATCCGTGAGCAGTTCTTC
TRBJ2-1,TRBD2,17,.,TRBV30,CALYRTSGRRFPNEQFF,TGTGCCCTATACAGGACTAGCGGGAGACGATTCCCAAATGAGCAGTTCTTC
TRBJ2-3,.,13,.,TRBV29-1,CSVARASTDTQYF,TGCAGCGTGGCCCGGGCCTCCACAGATACGCAGTATTTT
TRBJ2-6,.,16,.,TRBV7-9,CASSLVAGSGANVLTF,TGTGCCAGCAGCTTAGTCGCCGGCTCTGGGGCCAACGTCCTGACTTTC
TRBJ2-1,.,17,.,TRBV23-1,CASSPTLEGETSHEQFF,TGCGCCAGCAGTCCGACCCTGGAGGGGGAGACCTCACATGAGCAGTTCTTC
TRBJ2-3,TRBD2,15,few,TRBV29-1,CSVEGFASGADTQYF,TGCAGCGTTGAAGGGTTCGCTAGCGGGGCAGATACGCAGTATTTT
TRBJ1-2,.,14,few,TRBV5-1,CASSLGQSFYGYTF,TGCGCCAGCAGCTTGGGACAGTCATTCTATGGCTACACCTTC
TRBJ2-2,.,15,.,TRBV11-2,CASSPSLLNTGELFF,TGTGCCAGCAGCCCGAGCCTACTGAACACCGGGGAGCTGTTTTTT
TRBJ1-2,.,16,.,TRBV9,CASSGRTKGTGYGYTF,TGTGCCAGCAGCGGTAGAACCAAGGGGACGGGATATGGCTACACCTTC